This TCR beta chain was identified during a study of shared clonotypes between healthy human individuals. Trimming left V 1 base short and J 3 bases short, with 10 bases between. Germline V gene lookup returns CDR1 MNHEY and CDR2 SMNVEV (reference sequence). CDR3 length: 16 amino acids. Profiled with immunoSEQ multiplex PCR; TCRdb holds only in-frame clones, not every one. The table has fewer than 1.6 million clones, just under 99% seen once. Recent acute infections and vaccinations were absent in the healthy HIV-negative adult donors. Study conclusions and caveats: Rarefaction revealed incomplete sorted-subset sequencing despite large depth.

Note on this clone: The antigen is unknown.

The clonotype comes from a man younger than 40 in good health. The chain recombines TRBV27 with TRBJ2-6; D remains ambiguous. The sequenced sample consisted of naive CD4+ T cells sorted from blood. Indicated subset: CD45RA+ positively selected. The CDR3 protein is CASSLFGRSGANVLTF. The DNA of the CDR3 is TGTGCCAGCAGTTTATTCGGCCGGAGTGGGGCCAACGTCCTGACTTTC.